This passage covers 17 T cell receptor beta chains from one sample sequenced in a study of human T cells and chemical hapten exposure (dated by TCRdb to the early 2020s). Libraries were constructed by RACE. Sequencing was performed on a NextSeq 500. TCRdb itself trimmed the public reads at Q25 with fastp, ran MiXCR and retained productive beta chains. For every CDR3 protein sequence, its rows merge into one entry that carries the most common genes and DNA. The sample includes over 300,000 distinct CDR3 sequences, with roughly 5.3% observed a single time. 2% to 3% of the sample is held by the ten biggest clonotypes. The time point label, as the study defines it: pre-sensitization, week 0. In light of the paper, this sample's treatment or condition label describes: therapeutic diphenylcyclopropenone sensitization with weekly scalp DPC. Sequencing used whole blood, obtained in connection with sensitization to the hapten diphenylcyclopropenone (DPC). Source of these receptors: a woman between 50 and 59 years old with alopecia areata. Some clones in this sample may be carry-over from other donors' samples.

The table lists this clonotype with many counts. CDR3 amino acids: CASSTTGALYNEQFF. Here the CDR3 DNA reads TGTGCCAGCAGCACGACAGGGGCACTTTACAATGAGCAGTTCTTC. The chain carries TRBV7-9 and TRBJ2-1, with 8 bases aligning to TRBD1. This CDR3 has 15 residues. The germline V gene has CDR1 SEHNR and CDR2 FQNEAQ (reference sequence). The V gene end was trimmed by 5 bases and the J gene end by 4 bases; junction bases not matched to a gene: 7.

This clonotype was seen repeatedly, ten times or more. The chain joins TRBV28 to TRBJ2-3; TRBD2 matches at 9 bases. Germline V gene sequence: CDR1 MDHEN, CDR2 SYDVKM. CDR3 length: 16 amino acids. Trimming took 3 bases from V and 6 from J; bases not matched to a gene: 10. The CDR3 here is CASSLGLAGFSDTQYF. The CDR3 DNA reads as TGTGCCAGCAGTTTGGGGCTAGCGGGGTTCAGCGATACGCAGTATTTT.

This clonotype has a count of ten or more. The rearrangement joins TRBV2 to TRBJ2-1; D is undetermined. The CDR3 totals 13 residues. Trimming pared 1 base from V and 2 bases from J, leaving 3 bases between. CDR1 and CDR2 from the germline V gene are SNHLY and FYNNEI. CDR3 in amino acids: CASSEGPYNEQFF. The DNA for the CDR3 is TGTGCCAGCAGTGAAGGCCCCTACAATGAGCAGTTCTTC.

In nucleotides, the CDR3 is TGTGCCAGCAGCCCTGGGACAGGGGAACCTGGCACCATATATTTT. This gives the protein CASSPGTGEPGTIYF. The chain joins TRBV9 to TRBJ1-3; 10 bases map to TRBD1. The CDR3 consists of 15 residues. The V segment lost 4 bases and the J segment 9 bases; nucleotides outside the gene matches: 10. CDR1 and CDR2 (germline): SGDLS, YYNGEE.

This clonotype was found many times. The V call is TRBV11-2, the J call TRBJ2-7; D gene uncertain. The CDR3 sequence is 11 residues long. Looked up from germline, CDR1 is SGHAT and CDR2 is FQNNGV. Trimming removed 4 bases at V and 7 bases at J, with 8 bases between. The CDR3 sequence is CASSSSWEQYF. As DNA, the CDR3 is TGTGCCAGCAGCTCGTCCTGGGAGCAGTACTTC.

This clonotype was detected many times. V is TRBV7-9 and J is TRBJ2-4, with D tentatively TRBD1 (6 bases). Trimming removed 5 bases from V and 1 base from J, with 12 bases in between. Germline V gene lookup returns CDR1 SEHNR and CDR2 FQNEAQ (reference sequence). The CDR3 sequence is 15 residues long. The CDR3 region is CASSAPGHAKNIQYF. The DNA of the CDR3 is TGTGCCAGCAGCGCACCGGGACACGCCAAAAACATTCAGTACTTC.

This clonotype came up many times. The rearrangement joins TRBV7-8 to TRBJ1-1, with D tentatively TRBD1 (6 bases). Germline values: CDR1 SGHVS, CDR2 FQNEAQ. V shed 0 bases and J shed 2 bases, with 10 bases lying between them. This CDR3 comprises 15 residues. This chain's CDR3 is CASSLAGTPNTEAFF. The DNA for the CDR3 is TGTGCCAGCAGCTTAGCCGGGACACCCAACACTGAAGCTTTCTTT. The full variable domain, completed using reference TRBV7-8 and TRBJ1-1, is GAGVSQSPRYKVAKRGQDVALRCDPISGHVSLFWYQQALGQGPEFLTYFQNEAQLDKSGLPSDRFFAERPEGSVSTLKIQRTQQEDSAVYLCASSLAGTPNTEAFFGQGTRLTVV.

The rearrangement uses TRBV7-9 and TRBJ1-4; D is ambiguous. This CDR3 comprises 12 residues. Trimming pared 1 base from V and 14 bases from J, leaving 11 bases between. CDR1 is SEHNR and CDR2 is FQNEAQ in the germline V gene (reference sequence). For the CDR3, the DNA is TGTGCCAGCAGCTTAGTGTCGGTGAATCTGTTTTTT. As protein: CASSLVSVNLFF.

This clonotype was detected ten times or more. V and J are TRBV25-1 and TRBJ1-4, with D perhaps TRBD1 (5 bases). CDR3 length: 16 residues. Trimming removed 0 bases from V and 8 bases from J, with 16 bases in between. Per germline, CDR1 MGHDK and CDR2 SYGVNS. The CDR3, as DNA: TGTGCCAGCAGTGAATACCTCGCAGGGTCGGGAGAAAAACTGTTTTTT. It codes for CASSEYLAGSGEKLFF.

This clonotype appeared many times. The chain couples TRBV13 to TRBJ2-3; no firm D call. The CDR3 runs to 12 residues. V was cut by 5 bases and J by 1 base, with 4 bases left in between. CDR1 and CDR2 from the germline V gene are PRHDT and FYEKMQ (reference sequence). DNA of the CDR3: TGTGCCAGCAGCATCCGCACAGATACGCAGTATTTT. Its protein is CASSIRTDTQYF.

The sample holds many counts of this clonotype. The chain combines TRBV25-1 with TRBJ2-7; 10 nucleotides match TRBD1. Germline CDR1 and CDR2: MGHDK and SYGVNS. The CDR3 consists of 15 residues. The V and J ends lost 4 bases and 6 bases, in that order; junction bases with no gene match: 9. The CDR3 nucleotides are TGTGCCAGCAGTGCGGCCGGGACAGGGGTATCCGAGCAGTACTTC. Its protein product is CASSAAGTGVSEQYF.

This clonotype was counted many times. The chain employs TRBV20-1 and TRBJ2-7; 8 bases align to TRBD2. V shed 1 base, J shed 4 bases, and the junction held 9 bases outside the gene matches. The length of the CDR3 is 15 residues. Germline loops: CDR1 DFQATT, CDR2 SNEGSKA (reference sequence). CDR3 loop: CSARVPGGERYEQYF. As DNA, the CDR3 is TGCAGTGCTAGAGTACCGGGAGGGGAGAGGTACGAGCAGTACTTC.

This clonotype was picked up many times. The chain couples TRBV4-2 to TRBJ1-1, with TRBD1 matching 8 bases. CDR1 is LGHNA, CDR2 YNFKEQ, per germline. This CDR3 is 17 amino acids long. The ends lost 0 bases at V and 2 bases at J; junction bases unmatched: 8. CDR3 sequence: CASSQDPLPGGNTEAFF. The CDR3, as DNA: TGTGCCAGCAGCCAAGATCCCCTTCCAGGGGGCAACACTGAAGCTTTCTTT.

A remark on this clonotype: Being one base from a much bigger clone, this may be a read error. The chain uses TRBV9 and TRBJ1-4; D remains unclear. The germline V gene encodes CDR1 SGDLS and CDR2 YYNGEE. Trimming removed 4 bases from V and 8 bases from J, with 18 bases in between. This CDR3 has 15 amino acids. CDR3 nucleotides: TGTGCCAGCAGCCCCGATGGGAGTGGGGTAGAAAAACTGTTTTTT. It codes for CASSPDGSGVEKLFF.

The rearrangement links TRBV28 to TRBJ1-5; D uncertain. Looked up from germline, CDR1 is MDHEN and CDR2 is SYDVKM. Trimming left V 3 bases short and J 4 bases short, with 10 bases between. There are 14 residues in the CDR3. The CDR3 sequence: CASSLIVPNQPQHF. In nucleotides, the CDR3 is TGTGCCAGCAGTTTGATAGTCCCGAATCAGCCCCAGCATTTT. The whole variable domain, filled in from reference TRBV28 and TRBJ1-5, reads DVKVTQSSRYLVKRTGEKVFLECVQDMDHENMFWYRQDPGLGLRLIYFSYDVKMKEKGDIPEGYSVSREKKERFSLILESASTNQTSMYLCASSLIVPNQPQHFGDGTRLSIL.

Many counts were recorded for this clonotype. The CDR3 sequence: CSARLGQGIAPQHF. The CDR3 bases are TGCAGTGCTAGGTTAGGGCAGGGGATCGCCCCCCAGCATTTT. The chain joins TRBV20-1 to TRBJ1-5, with D tentatively TRBD1 (6 bases). The CDR3 extends over 14 amino acids. Trimming removed 3 bases at V and 10 bases at J, with 19 bases between. Germline CDR1 reads DFQATT; CDR2 reads SNEGSKA (reference sequence).

There are many counts of this clonotype. The rearrangement joins TRBV6-1 to TRBJ2-1; 7 bases are a match to TRBD2. The CDR3 is 15 amino acids. V dropped 6 bases and J dropped 7; count of bases not matched to a gene: 12. Germline-derived CDR1 and CDR2 are MNHNS and SASEGT. The CDR3 DNA reads TGTGCCAGCAGCGCTCCGGGACTACCTCTAAATGAGCAGTTCTTC. Protein sequence: CASSAPGLPLNEQFF.